The 3 T cell receptor beta chains below come from one sample, sequenced in a study of regulatory T cells in long-lasting Graves disease. Arm-PCR of CDR3 regions with iRepertoire HTBI primers generated TCR beta libraries. TCRdb redid the calling of the multiplex PCR reads with MiXCR, one entry per CDR3 protein. The sample carries fewer than 550,000 distinct CDR3 sequences, roughly 15% recorded once. The sample's time point: newly diagnosed GD, antithyroid drugs for less than 3 months. The TCR library was made from RNA that had been extracted from PBMCs in TRIzol. The same data also contributed to another study, on T cells in Graves' hyperthyroidism and ophthalmopathy.

This material consisted of peripheral blood mononuclear cells (PBMCs), taken at new diagnosis, from a patient treated with antithyroid drugs. Receptors originate from a woman aged 18-30 years with Graves disease.

This clonotype was recorded many times. The chain couples TRBV7-2 to TRBJ2-3; 9 bases are shared with TRBD2. Losses at the gene ends were 1 base for V and 3 bases for J; bases not matched to a gene: 2. Germline CDR1 and CDR2: SGHTA and FQGNSA. This CDR3 region has 15 residues. The CDR3 region has the DNA TGTGCCAGCAGCTTAGAACTAGCGGGTACAGATACGCAGTATTTT. Residues: CASSLELAGTDTQYF.

In this sample, this clonotype turned up many times. This sequence joins TRBV28 and TRBJ2-7; perhaps TRBD2 as D (6 bases). Germline-derived CDR1 and CDR2 are MDHEN and SYDVKM. The CDR3 runs 13 residues. V was clipped by 6 bases and J by 3 bases, with 12 bases between them. CDR3 loop: CASRPPGLYEQYF. In DNA form, the CDR3 reads TGTGCCAGCAGGCCTCCGGGACTCTACGAGCAGTACTTC.

This chain connects TRBV6-1 to TRBJ1-4, with 7 bases aligning to TRBD1. The CDR3 extends over 14 amino acids. Germline V gene data show CDR1 as MNHNS and CDR2 as SASEGT. V gave up 5 bases and J gave up 6 bases; unmatched junction bases: 6. This CDR3 is CASSQQGFDEKLFF. The CDR3 DNA reads as TGTGCCAGCAGTCAACAGGGGTTTGATGAAAAACTGTTTTTT.